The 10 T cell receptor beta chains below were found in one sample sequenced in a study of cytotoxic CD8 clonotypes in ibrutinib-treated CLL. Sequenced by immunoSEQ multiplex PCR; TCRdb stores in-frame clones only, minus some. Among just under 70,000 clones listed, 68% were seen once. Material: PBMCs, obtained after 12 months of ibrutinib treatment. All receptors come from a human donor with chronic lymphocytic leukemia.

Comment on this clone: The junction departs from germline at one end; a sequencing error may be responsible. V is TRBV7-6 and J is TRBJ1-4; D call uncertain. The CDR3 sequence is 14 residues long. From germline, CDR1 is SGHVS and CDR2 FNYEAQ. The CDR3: CASRLGQDNEKLFF. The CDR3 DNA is TGTGCCAGCAGATTAGGGCAGGATAATGAAAAACTGTTTTTT.

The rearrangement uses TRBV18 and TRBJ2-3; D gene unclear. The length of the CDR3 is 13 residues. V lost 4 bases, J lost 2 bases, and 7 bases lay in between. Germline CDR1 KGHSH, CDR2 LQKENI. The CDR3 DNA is TGTGCCAGCTCACTAAAAACCACAGATACGCAGTATTTT. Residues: CASSLKTTDTQYF.

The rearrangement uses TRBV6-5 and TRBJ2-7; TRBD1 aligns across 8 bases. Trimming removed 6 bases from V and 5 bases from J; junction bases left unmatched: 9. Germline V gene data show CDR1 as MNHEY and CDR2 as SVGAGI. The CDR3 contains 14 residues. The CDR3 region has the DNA TGTGCCAGCAGCCGGGACAGGTCCGTCCACGAGCAGTACTTC. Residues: CASSRDRSVHEQYF.

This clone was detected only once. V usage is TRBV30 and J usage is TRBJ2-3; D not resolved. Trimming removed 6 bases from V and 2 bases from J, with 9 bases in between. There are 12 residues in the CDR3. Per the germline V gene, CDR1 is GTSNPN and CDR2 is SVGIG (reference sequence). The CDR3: CACRSVTDTQYF. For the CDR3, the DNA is TGTGCCTGTCGGTCCGTCACAGATACGCAGTATTTT. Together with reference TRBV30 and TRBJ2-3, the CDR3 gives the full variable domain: SQTIHQWPATLVQPVGSPLSLECTVEGTSNPNLYWYRQAAGRGLQLLFYSVGIGQISSEVPQNLSASRPQDRQFILSSKKLLLSDSGFYLCACRSVTDTQYFGPGTRLTVL.

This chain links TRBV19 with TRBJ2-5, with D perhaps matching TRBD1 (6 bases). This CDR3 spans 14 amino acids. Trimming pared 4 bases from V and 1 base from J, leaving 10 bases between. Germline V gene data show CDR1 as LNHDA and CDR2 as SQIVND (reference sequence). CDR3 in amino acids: CASSNDRFQETQYF. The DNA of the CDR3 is TGTGCCAGTAGTAACGACAGGTTCCAAGAGACCCAGTACTTC. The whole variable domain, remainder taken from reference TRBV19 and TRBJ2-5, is DGGITQSPKYLFRKEGQNVTLSCEQNLNHDAMYWYRQDPGQGLRLIYYSQIVNDFQKGDIAEGYSVSREKKESFPLTVTSAQKNPTAFYLCASSNDRFQETQYFGPGTRLLVL.

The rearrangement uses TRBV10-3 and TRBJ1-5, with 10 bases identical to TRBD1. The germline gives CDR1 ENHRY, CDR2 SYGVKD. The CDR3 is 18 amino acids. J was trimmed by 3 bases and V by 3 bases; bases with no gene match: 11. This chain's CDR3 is CAISDLPTGQGNNQPQHF. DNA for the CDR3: TGTGCCATCAGTGATCTCCCGACGGGACAGGGGAACAATCAGCCCCAGCATTTT.

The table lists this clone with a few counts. CDR3 DNA sequence: TGCAGCGTCGCCGCAGGGGAATATGGCTACACCTTC. Amino acids: CSVAAGEYGYTF. The V call is TRBV29-1, the J call TRBJ1-2; tentatively, D is TRBD1 (6 bases). Germline V CDR1 and CDR2: SQVTM, ANQGSEA. V lost 6 bases and J 5 bases, leaving 13 bases between the germline ends. This CDR3 is built from 12 residues.

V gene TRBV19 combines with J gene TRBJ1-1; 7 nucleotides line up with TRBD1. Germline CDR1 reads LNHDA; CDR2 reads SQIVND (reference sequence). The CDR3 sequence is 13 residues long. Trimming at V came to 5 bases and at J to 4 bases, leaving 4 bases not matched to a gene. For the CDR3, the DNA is TGTGCCAGTAGTCGACAGGGAGTCACTGAAGCTTTCTTT. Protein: CASSRQGVTEAFF.

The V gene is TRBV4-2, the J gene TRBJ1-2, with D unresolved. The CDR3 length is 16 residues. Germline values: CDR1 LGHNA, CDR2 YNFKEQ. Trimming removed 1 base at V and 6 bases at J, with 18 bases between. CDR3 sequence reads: CASSQGMNKKVDGYTF. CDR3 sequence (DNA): TGTGCCAGCAGCCAAGGAATGAATAAAAAGGTTGATGGCTACACCTTC.

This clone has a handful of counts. The CDR3 DNA sequence: TGTGCCAGCAGCTTAGCTATGGGTGAGGAGACCCAGTACTTC. Translated, it gives CASSLAMGEETQYF. The chain carries TRBV7-7 and TRBJ2-5; D unresolved. This CDR3 spans 14 amino acids. Germline CDR1 reads SSHAT; CDR2 reads FNYEAQ (reference sequence). With 0 bases removed from V and 5 bases from J, the gap between germline ends came to 10 bases.